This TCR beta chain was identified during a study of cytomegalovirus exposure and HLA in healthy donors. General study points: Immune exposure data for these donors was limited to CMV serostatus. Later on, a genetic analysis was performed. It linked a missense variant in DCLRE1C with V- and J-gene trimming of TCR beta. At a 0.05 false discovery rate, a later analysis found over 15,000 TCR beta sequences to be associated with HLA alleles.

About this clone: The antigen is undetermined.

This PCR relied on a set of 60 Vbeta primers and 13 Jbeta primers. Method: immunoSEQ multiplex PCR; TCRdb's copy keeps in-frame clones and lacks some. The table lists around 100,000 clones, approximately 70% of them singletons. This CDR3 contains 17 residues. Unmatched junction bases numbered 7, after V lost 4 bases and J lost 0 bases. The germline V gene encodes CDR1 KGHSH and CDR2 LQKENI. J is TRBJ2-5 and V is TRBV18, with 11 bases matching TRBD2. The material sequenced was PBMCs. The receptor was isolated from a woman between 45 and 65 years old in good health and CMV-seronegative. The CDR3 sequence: CASSQGLAGGHQETQYF. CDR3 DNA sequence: TGTGCCAGCTCACAAGGCCTAGCGGGGGGTCACCAAGAGACCCAGTACTTC. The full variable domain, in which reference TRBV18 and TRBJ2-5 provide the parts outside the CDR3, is NAGVMQNPRHLVRRRGQEARLRCSPMKGHSHVYWYRQLPEEGLKFMVYLQKENIIDESGMPKERFSAEFPKEGPSILRIQQVVRGDSAAYFCASSQGLAGGHQETQYFGPGTRLLVL.